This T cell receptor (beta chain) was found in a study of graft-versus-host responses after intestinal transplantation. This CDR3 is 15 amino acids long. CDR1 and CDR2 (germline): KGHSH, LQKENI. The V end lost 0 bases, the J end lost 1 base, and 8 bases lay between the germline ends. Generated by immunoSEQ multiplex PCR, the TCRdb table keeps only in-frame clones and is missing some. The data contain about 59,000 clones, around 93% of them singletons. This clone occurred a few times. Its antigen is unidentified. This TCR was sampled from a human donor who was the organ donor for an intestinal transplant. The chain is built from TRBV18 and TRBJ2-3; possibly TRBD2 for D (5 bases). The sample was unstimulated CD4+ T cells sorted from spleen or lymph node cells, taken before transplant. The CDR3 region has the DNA TGTGCCAGCTCACCACCGGCGGGTCGCACAGATACGCAGTATTTT. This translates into CASSPPAGRTDTQYF. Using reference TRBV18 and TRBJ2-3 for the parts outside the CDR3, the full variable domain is NAGVMQNPRHLVRRRGQEARLRCSPMKGHSHVYWYRQLPEEGLKFMVYLQKENIIDESGMPKERFSAEFPKEGPSILRIQQVVRGDSAAYFCASSPPAGRTDTQYFGPGTRLTVL.